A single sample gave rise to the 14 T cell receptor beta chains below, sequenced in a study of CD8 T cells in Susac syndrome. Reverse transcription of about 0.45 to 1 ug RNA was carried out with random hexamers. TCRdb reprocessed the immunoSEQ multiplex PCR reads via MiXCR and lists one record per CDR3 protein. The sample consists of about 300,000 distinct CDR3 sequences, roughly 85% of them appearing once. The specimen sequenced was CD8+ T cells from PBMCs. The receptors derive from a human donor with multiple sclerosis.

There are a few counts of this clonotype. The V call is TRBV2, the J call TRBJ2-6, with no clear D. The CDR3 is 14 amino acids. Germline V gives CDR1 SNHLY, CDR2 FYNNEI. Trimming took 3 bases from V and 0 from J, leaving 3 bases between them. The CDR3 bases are TGTGCCAGCAGTGAGGTCTCTGGGGCCAACGTCCTGACTTTC. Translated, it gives CASSEVSGANVLTF.

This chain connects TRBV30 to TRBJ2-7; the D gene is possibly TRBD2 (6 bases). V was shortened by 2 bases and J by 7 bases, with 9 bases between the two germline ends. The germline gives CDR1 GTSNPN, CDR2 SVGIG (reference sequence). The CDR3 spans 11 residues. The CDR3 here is CAWSRLGEQYF. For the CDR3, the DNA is TGTGCCTGGAGTCGACTAGGGGAGCAGTACTTC.

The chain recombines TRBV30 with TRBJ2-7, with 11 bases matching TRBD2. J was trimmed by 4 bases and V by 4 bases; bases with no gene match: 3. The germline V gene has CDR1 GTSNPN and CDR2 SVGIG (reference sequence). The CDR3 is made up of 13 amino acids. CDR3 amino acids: CAWILAGGYEQYF. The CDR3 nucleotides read TGTGCCTGGATCCTAGCGGGAGGATACGAGCAGTACTTC.

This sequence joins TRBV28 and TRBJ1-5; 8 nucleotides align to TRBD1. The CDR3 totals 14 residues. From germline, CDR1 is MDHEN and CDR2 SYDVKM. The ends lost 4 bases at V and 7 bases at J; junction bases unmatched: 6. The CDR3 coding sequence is TGTGCCAGCAGTTCGACAGGGGTAGGGCAGCCCCAGCATTTT. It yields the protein CASSSTGVGQPQHF.

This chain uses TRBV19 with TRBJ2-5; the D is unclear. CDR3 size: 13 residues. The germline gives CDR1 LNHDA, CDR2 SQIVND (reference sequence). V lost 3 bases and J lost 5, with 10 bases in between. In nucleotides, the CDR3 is TGTGCCAGTAGTATCGCCGCCTGGGAGACCCAGTACTTC. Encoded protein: CASSIAAWETQYF.

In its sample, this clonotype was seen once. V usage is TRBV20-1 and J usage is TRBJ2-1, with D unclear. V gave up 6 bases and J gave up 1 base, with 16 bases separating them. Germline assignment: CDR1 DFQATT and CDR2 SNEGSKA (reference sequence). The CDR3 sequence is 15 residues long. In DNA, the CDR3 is TGCAGTGCCAAAATAGCCGGGTCTTCCTACAATGAGCAGTTCTTC. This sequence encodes CSAKIAGSSYNEQFF.

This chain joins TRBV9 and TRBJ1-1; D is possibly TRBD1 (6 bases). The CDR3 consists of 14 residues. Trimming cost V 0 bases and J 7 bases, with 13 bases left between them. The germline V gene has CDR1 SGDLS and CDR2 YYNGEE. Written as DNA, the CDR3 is TGTGCCAGCAGCGTAGAGTGGAGGGGGGGTGAAGCTTTCTTT. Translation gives CASSVEWRGGEAFF.

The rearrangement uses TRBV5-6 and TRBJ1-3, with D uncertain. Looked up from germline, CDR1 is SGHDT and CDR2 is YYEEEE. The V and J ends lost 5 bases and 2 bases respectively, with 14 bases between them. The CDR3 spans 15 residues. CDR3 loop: CASSPGPGTGNTIYF. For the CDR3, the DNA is TGTGCCAGCAGTCCCGGGCCTGGGACTGGAAACACCATATATTTT.

DNA for the CDR3: TGTGCCAGCAGTTTGCACCTGGGATCTGACTATGGCTACACCTTC. Its translation: CASSLHLGSDYGYTF. V is TRBV27 and J is TRBJ1-2; D is ambiguous. Germline V gene sequence: CDR1 MNHEY, CDR2 SMNVEV (reference sequence). This CDR3 comprises 15 residues. V lost 3 bases and J 3 bases, leaving 14 bases between the germline ends.

In DNA, the CDR3 is TGCAGCGTTGGAGGGTGGACAGGGGATAGCAATCAGCCCCAGCATTTT. This encodes CSVGGWTGDSNQPQHF. The V call is TRBV29-1, the J call TRBJ1-5, with 9 bases that match TRBD1. Trimming at V came to 4 bases and at J to 0 bases, leaving 7 bases not matched to a gene. Germline V CDR1 and CDR2: SQVTM, ANQGSEA. The length of the CDR3 is 16 residues.

DNA for the CDR3: TGTGCCTGGAGTGTAGATGGGTACGAGCAGTACTTC. It is translated as CAWSVDGYEQYF. V gene TRBV30 combines with J gene TRBJ2-7; the D is unclear. CDR1 GTSNPN and CDR2 SVGIG come from the germline V gene (reference sequence). The CDR3 sequence is 12 residues long. V was cut by 0 bases and J by 4 bases, with 7 bases left in between.

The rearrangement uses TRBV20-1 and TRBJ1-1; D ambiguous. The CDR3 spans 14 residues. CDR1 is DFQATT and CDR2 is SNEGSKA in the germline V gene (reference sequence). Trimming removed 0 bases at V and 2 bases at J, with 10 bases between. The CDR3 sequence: CSARDPEFNTEAFF. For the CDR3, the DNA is TGCAGTGCTAGAGACCCAGAATTTAACACTGAAGCTTTCTTT.

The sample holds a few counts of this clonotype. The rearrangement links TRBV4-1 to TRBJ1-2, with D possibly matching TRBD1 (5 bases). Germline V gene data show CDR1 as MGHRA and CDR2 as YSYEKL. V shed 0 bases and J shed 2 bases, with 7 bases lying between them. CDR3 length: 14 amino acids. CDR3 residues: CASSQDRANYGYTF. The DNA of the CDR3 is TGCGCCAGCAGCCAAGACAGGGCGAACTATGGCTACACCTTC.

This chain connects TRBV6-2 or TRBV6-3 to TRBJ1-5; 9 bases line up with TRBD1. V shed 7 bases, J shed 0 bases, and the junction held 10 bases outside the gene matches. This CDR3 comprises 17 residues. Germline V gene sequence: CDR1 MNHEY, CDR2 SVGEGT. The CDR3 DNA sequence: TGTGCCAGCAATGGCCGGGACAGGGAAAATAGCAATCAGCCCCAGCATTTT. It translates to CASNGRDRENSNQPQHF.